The 22 T cell receptor beta chains reported below all come from one sample, sequenced in a study of blood T cell repertoires in COVID-19. Using immunoSEQ multiplex PCR, the repertoire was profiled, and TCRdb retains in-frame clones only, with some absent. The sample holds approximately 360,000 clones, around 90% seen once. Material for sequencing was peripheral blood. These receptors all come from a man between 18 and 29 years old with active or convalescent COVID-19.

This clone was seen a handful of times. The J gene is TRBJ1-2, the V gene TRBV2; 9 nucleotides agree with TRBD1. From germline, CDR1 is SNHLY and CDR2 FYNNEI. J was trimmed by 7 bases and V by 3 bases; bases with no gene match: 0. This CDR3 comprises 12 residues. CDR3 residues: CASSETGGGYTF. CDR3 coding DNA: TGTGCCAGCAGTGAGACAGGGGGTGGCTACACCTTC.

The V gene is TRBV30, the J gene TRBJ1-5; D is perhaps TRBD1 (5 bases). CDR3 length: 15 amino acids. In germline, CDR1 is GTSNPN, CDR2 SVGIG (reference sequence). V was trimmed by 0 bases and J by 1 base, leaving 10 bases between them. DNA of the CDR3: TGTGCCTGGAGTGTACTGGGGCCCAGCAATCAGCCCCAGCATTTT. Translation gives CAWSVLGPSNQPQHF.

The gene calls are TRBV29-1 and TRBJ2-2, with TRBD2 matching 11 bases. The CDR3 extends over 17 amino acids. Losses at the gene ends were 7 bases for V and 2 bases for J; bases not matched to a gene: 12. Germline assignment: CDR1 SQVTM and CDR2 ANQGSEA. CDR3 region: CSASSGLAGGNTGELFF. CDR3 DNA sequence: TGCAGCGCCTCCTCGGGTCTAGCGGGAGGTAACACCGGGGAGCTGTTTTTT.

The chain employs TRBV28 and TRBJ1-2; tentatively, D is TRBD1 (5 bases). Germline assignment: CDR1 MDHEN and CDR2 SYDVKM. This CDR3 is built from 12 residues. V was clipped by 8 bases and J by 4 bases, with 11 bases between them. CDR3 residues: CASQDNVYGYTF. CDR3 bases: TGTGCCAGCCAGGACAATGTCTATGGCTACACCTTC.

The genes are TRBV6-6 and TRBJ2-3; 13 nucleotides line up with TRBD2. The CDR3 contains 20 residues. With 5 bases clipped from V and 0 bases from J, the junction kept 14 bases outside the gene matches. Germline loops: CDR1 MNHNY, CDR2 SVGAGI (reference sequence). The CDR3 DNA reads as TGTGCCAGCAGTCCGACGAGGACTAGCGGGGGTTATACTAGCACAGATACGCAGTATTTT. This codes for CASSPTRTSGGYTSTDTQYF.

The chain employs TRBV18 and TRBJ2-4; 8 bases map to TRBD1. The CDR3 spans 16 residues. The V gene's germline CDR1 is KGHSH and CDR2 LQKENI. After removal of 1 base from V and 6 bases from J, the junction contained 8 bases not matched to a gene. The CDR3 bases are TGTGCCAGCTCACCACTAGACGACAGGGGTACAAACATTCAGTACTTC. Translating it yields CASSPLDDRGTNIQYF.

This chain uses TRBV4-3 with TRBJ1-1, with TRBD1 matching over 7 bases. The CDR3 extends over 16 amino acids. The germline CDR1 and CDR2 sequences are LGHNA and YSLEER. The junction had 9 bases not matched to a gene; V was cut back by 0 bases and J by 5 bases. The CDR3 here is CASSQDERTGGTEAFF. The CDR3 region has the DNA TGCGCCAGCAGCCAAGATGAGAGGACAGGAGGAACTGAAGCTTTCTTT.

The chain is built from TRBV28 and TRBJ2-3; 9 nucleotides align to TRBD2. The CDR3 has 16 amino acids. The V gene end was trimmed by 4 bases and the J gene end by 4 bases; junction bases not matched to a gene: 9. Germline assignment: CDR1 MDHEN and CDR2 SYDVKM. CDR3 loop: CASSWTLAGAADTQYF. The DNA for the CDR3 is TGTGCCAGCAGTTGGACCTTAGCGGGAGCAGCAGATACGCAGTATTTT.

V usage is TRBV2 and J usage is TRBJ2-1, with TRBD2 matching over 7 bases. The CDR3 contains 15 residues. Unmatched junction bases numbered 6, after V lost 2 bases and J lost 5 bases. From germline, CDR1 is SNHLY and CDR2 FYNNEI. CDR3 in amino acids: CASSERSSGNNEQFF. CDR3 DNA: TGTGCCAGCAGTGAACGATCTAGCGGTAACAATGAGCAGTTCTTC.

The V and J genes are TRBV27 and TRBJ1-2; D uncertain. In germline, CDR1 is MNHEY, CDR2 SMNVEV (reference sequence). The length of the CDR3 is 14 residues. V lost 5 bases, J lost 5 bases, and 15 bases lay in between. CDR3 DNA: TGTGCCAGCAGTCAAACGGTCCGTCTTTATGGCTACACCTTC. As protein: CASSQTVRLYGYTF.

The chain carries TRBV28 and TRBJ2-7; D may be TRBD1 (6 bases). The ends were cut back, 4 bases at V and 9 bases at J, with 13 bases in the middle. Germline loops: CDR1 MDHEN, CDR2 SYDVKM. The length of the CDR3 is 12 residues. The CDR3, as DNA: TGTGCCAGCAGTTACACCCGAGGGGGGCAGTACTTC. Its protein product is CASSYTRGGQYF.

The chain recombines TRBV9 with TRBJ1-4; possible D gene TRBD1, 6 bases. Germline-derived CDR1 and CDR2 are SGDLS and YYNGEE. The V gene lost 4 bases and the J gene lost 6 bases, with 10 bases spanning the gap. The CDR3 contains 13 residues. CDR3 in DNA: TGTGCCAGCAGCTCAGGGGTCGATGAAAAACTGTTTTTT. Residues: CASSSGVDEKLFF.

This clone was counted once. The chain employs TRBV6-2 or TRBV6-3 and TRBJ1-3; possible D gene TRBD1, 6 bases. Trimming pared 6 bases from V and 7 bases from J, leaving 19 bases between. The CDR3 spans 15 residues. Germline-derived CDR1 and CDR2 are MNHEY and SVGEGT. CDR3 sequence (DNA): TGTGCCAGCAGCCTAACCGGGACAACGACGAACACCATATATTTT. Amino acid sequence: CASSLTGTTTNTIYF.

This clone was observed a single time. The chain recombines TRBV7-2 with TRBJ1-6, with 8 bases matching TRBD1. V dropped 6 bases and J dropped 7; count of bases not matched to a gene: 5. CDR1 and CDR2 (germline): SGHTA, FQGNSA. The CDR3 is made up of 14 amino acids. The CDR3 nucleotides read TGTGCCAGCAGACACGGACAGGGAAATTCACCCCTCCACTTT. Translated: CASRHGQGNSPLHF.

The rearrangement links TRBV6-5 to TRBJ1-1; D is uncertain. CDR1 is MNHEY, CDR2 SVGAGI, per germline. Trimming shortened V by 0 bases and J by 0 bases, and 8 bases separated the two germline ends. There are 15 residues in the CDR3. In nucleotides, the CDR3 is TGTGCCAGCAGTTACTCGGAGACTCTGAACACTGAAGCTTTCTTT. It translates to CASSYSETLNTEAFF.

This chain links TRBV13 with TRBJ2-3; 7 bases align to TRBD1. CDR3 length: 14 residues. Germline CDR1 is PRHDT and CDR2 is FYEKMQ (reference sequence). With 5 bases clipped from V and 2 bases from J, the junction kept 4 bases outside the gene matches. CDR3 sequence (DNA): TGTGCCAGCAGCACGGACAGGTACACAGATACGCAGTATTTT. This sequence encodes CASSTDRYTDTQYF.

The chain couples TRBV3-1 (or the pseudogene TRBV3-2) to TRBJ2-7, with D perhaps matching TRBD1 (5 bases). The CDR3 is made up of 14 amino acids. CDR1 is LGHDT and CDR2 is YNNKEL in the germline V gene (reference sequence). With 3 bases removed from V and 0 bases from J, the gap between germline ends came to 9 bases. The CDR3 nucleotides read TGTGCCAGCAGCCAGACAGACAACTCCTACGAGCAGTACTTC. It specifies CASSQTDNSYEQYF.

This chain links TRBV19 with TRBJ2-2; TRBD1 aligns across 7 bases. Germline assignment: CDR1 LNHDA and CDR2 SQIVND (reference sequence). This CDR3 comprises 15 residues. V lost 7 bases, J lost 7 bases, and 12 bases stayed unmatched. The CDR3: CASTGRQGTIGELFF. The CDR3 bases are TGTGCCAGTACAGGGCGACAGGGAACGATCGGGGAGCTGTTTTTT.

The chain uses TRBV5-1 and TRBJ2-7; the D is unclear. Looked up from germline, CDR1 is SGHRS and CDR2 is YFSETQ. Trimming took off 4 bases at V and 5 bases at J, with 13 bases between the two ends. The length of the CDR3 is 13 residues. As DNA, the CDR3 is TGCGCCAGCAGCACTACCCTAGAAAACGAGCAGTACTTC. Its translation: CASSTTLENEQYF.

The chain uses TRBV24-1 and TRBJ2-2, with a possible D match to TRBD1 (5 bases). In germline, CDR1 is KGHDR, CDR2 SFDVKD. The CDR3 loop spans 16 amino acids. V lost 5 bases and J lost 2, with 14 bases in between. The CDR3 region is CATSGSQAPNTGELFF. The CDR3 region has the DNA TGTGCCACCAGTGGTTCACAGGCTCCTAACACCGGGGAGCTGTTTTTT.

The chain employs TRBV11-2 and TRBJ2-5, with 8 nucleotides matching TRBD1. Germline assignment: CDR1 SGHAT and CDR2 FQNNGV. The V gene end was trimmed by 4 bases and the J gene end by 2 bases; junction bases not matched to a gene: 3. This CDR3 is 14 amino acids long. The CDR3 DNA reads TGTGCCAGCAGCTCCAACAGGGGGCAAGAGACCCAGTACTTC. Its protein is CASSSNRGQETQYF.

V is TRBV4-3 and J is TRBJ1-4; TRBD1 agrees at 10 bases. The V and J ends lost 4 bases and 6 bases, in that order; junction bases with no gene match: 2. Germline CDR1 LGHNA, CDR2 YSLEER. This CDR3 contains 14 residues. The CDR3 region is CASSPGTGDEKLFF. The CDR3 DNA follows: TGCGCCAGCAGCCCAGGGACAGGGGATGAAAAACTGTTTTTT.